This T cell receptor beta chain was obtained from a study of cytomegalovirus exposure and HLA in healthy donors. Vbeta (60) and Jbeta (13) primers were used in the PCR. Assay: immunoSEQ multiplex PCR; the TCRdb copy retains only in-frame clones and omits some. This repertoire shows 50,000 to 65,000 clones, 65% to 75% found once; its top ten account for about 4.9%. This CDR3 has 13 amino acids. The germline V gene encodes CDR1 SGHTA and CDR2 FQGNSA. V was pared by 4 bases and J by 5 bases, with 11 bases between. The sequenced material came from PBMCs. The receptor comes from a woman aged 25 to 39 in good health and CMV-seronegative. The chain combines TRBV7-2 with TRBJ1-1, with D maybe TRBD1 (6 bases). CDR3 region: CASSYRDGTEAFF. Here the CDR3 DNA reads TGTGCCAGCAGCTACAGGGACGGGACTGAAGCTTTCTTT.